This T cell receptor beta chain was recovered during a study of shared clonotypes between healthy human individuals. Authors' data handling: ImmunoSEQ output held junction-only sequences without quality scores, so filtering differed. Clones were sequenced by immunoSEQ multiplex PCR, and TCRdb holds only the in-frame ones, with some missing. V, J and clone size derive from that table, while D and trimming were established from the DNA sequence. The data show about 1,900,000 clones, with less than 95% seen just once and roughly 1.2% held by the top ten. Notes on this clone: What it binds is unknown.

The CDR3 is 15 residues long. Germline CDR1 is MNHEY and CDR2 is SVGAGI. V shed 0 bases and J shed 4 bases, with 11 bases lying between them. Findings and limits, study-wide: Collection of samples was limited to blood; tissue repertoires likely differ.

Naive CD8 cells were CD45RO-negative, positively selected for CCR7, excluding terminally differentiated effector memory CD45RA+ cells. The TCR sequence derives from a man aged 18 to 30 in good health. The V and J genes are TRBV6-5 and TRBJ2-3; D may match TRBD1 or TRBD2 (5 bases each). Source material: naive CD8+ T cells sorted from blood. CDR3 bases: TGTGCCAGCAGTTACTCGGGGGTCGGCCCAGATACGCAGTATTTT. The encoded protein is CASSYSGVGPDTQYF.